These 23 T cell receptor beta chains share one sample of origin, sequenced in a study of cytomegalovirus exposure and HLA in healthy donors (dated by TCRdb to about 2017). The library was built by means of the immunoSEQ multiplex PCR assay. A mixture of 60 forward primers for TCR Vbeta segments and 13 reverse primers for TCR Jbeta segments was used in the multiplex PCR. TCRdb provides this immuneACCESS table in a form limited to in-frame rearrangements. Some clones are lacking; in checked studies, under half of them reflect an unresolved V gene, and why the rest are absent is not known. Here the sample has some 150,000 clones; around 74% occur a single time. The biggest ten clones account for 2.5% to 3% of the sample. The sequenced sample consisted of PBMCs. These receptors all stem from a man younger than 35 in good health and CMV-seronegative.

The gene calls are TRBV16 and TRBJ1-6, with D tentatively TRBD1 (6 bases). V dropped 0 bases and J dropped 10 bases, with 10 bases sitting between them. This CDR3 region has 14 residues. Germline V CDR1 and CDR2: KGHSY, FQNENV. The CDR3 is CASSQSQGSSPLHF. CDR3 nucleotides: TGTGCCAGCAGCCAATCCCAGGGGTCATCACCCCTCCACTTT.

V gene TRBV5-1 combines with J gene TRBJ2-2; a possible D gene is TRBD1 (9 bases). The CDR3 is 16 amino acids. Germline V gene data show CDR1 as SGHRS and CDR2 as YFSETQ. Trimming removed 3 bases from V and 4 bases from J, with 16 bases in between. CDR3 protein: CASSSDRGLGTGELFF. Written as DNA, the CDR3 is TGCGCCAGCAGCTCGGACAGGGGACTAGGCACCGGGGAGCTGTTTTTT.

This chain joins TRBV27 and TRBJ1-5; 11 nucleotides match TRBD1. CDR3 size: 15 residues. V gave up 5 bases and J gave up 6 bases; unmatched junction bases: 6. Germline lookup yields CDR1 MNHEY and CDR2 SMNVEV (reference sequence). In nucleotides, the CDR3 is TGTGCCAGCAGTCTAGGACAGGGGGCAGGTCAGCCCCAGCATTTT. Protein sequence: CASSLGQGAGQPQHF.

The rearrangement uses TRBV5-5 and TRBJ2-5; possible D gene TRBD1, 5 bases. Per germline, CDR1 SGHKS and CDR2 YYEKEE (reference sequence). V lost 2 bases and J lost 4, with 15 bases in between. CDR3 size: 15 residues. CDR3 DNA sequence: TGTGCCAGCAGCTTTCGAGCAGGGAATAGAGAGACCCAGTACTTC. It yields the protein CASSFRAGNRETQYF.

The CDR3 loop is CASSVETGVWTDTQYF. Here the CDR3 DNA reads TGTGCCAGCAGCGTAGAGACCGGGGTGTGGACAGATACGCAGTATTTT. The chain recombines TRBV9 with TRBJ2-3; maybe TRBD2 (5 bases). The CDR3 is made up of 16 amino acids. From germline, CDR1 is SGDLS and CDR2 YYNGEE. Trimming took 0 bases from V and 3 from J, leaving 14 bases between them.

V gene TRBV14 combines with J gene TRBJ2-2; 8 nucleotides line up with TRBD2. CDR1 and CDR2 (germline): SGHDN, FVKESK. The CDR3 length is 17 residues. The J segment lost 7 bases and the V segment lost 4 bases, leaving 14 bases of the junction unmatched. The CDR3 loop is CASSRTPGLAGIGELFF. CDR3 DNA sequence: TGTGCCAGCAGCCGGACTCCGGGATTAGCGGGGATCGGGGAGCTGTTTTTT.

This clone was seen a single time. The V gene is TRBV5-4, the J gene TRBJ1-2, with D possibly TRBD1 on 6 matching bases. From germline, CDR1 is SGHNT and CDR2 YYREEE (reference sequence). The CDR3 is 17 amino acids. Trimming left V 0 bases short and J 7 bases short, with 22 bases between. The CDR3 spells CASSLARANRDGSGYTF. In DNA, the CDR3 is TGTGCCAGCAGCTTGGCACGAGCAAACAGGGATGGCAGTGGCTACACCTTC.

The chain carries TRBV5-8 and TRBJ2-3, with TRBD1 as a possible D gene (6 bases). The CDR3 runs 16 residues. Germline V gene lookup returns CDR1 SGHTS and CDR2 YDEGEE. V dropped 4 bases and J dropped 1 base, with 16 bases sitting between them. The CDR3 coding sequence is TGTGCCAGCAGCCTAGGACAGACAAGGGGCACAGATACGCAGTATTTT. Translated, it gives CASSLGQTRGTDTQYF.

This chain joins TRBV5-1 and TRBJ2-5, with D possibly being TRBD2 (6 bases). Germline assignment: CDR1 SGHRS and CDR2 YFSETQ. The CDR3 has 15 residues. V lost 4 bases, J lost 0 bases, and 13 bases lay in between. CDR3 DNA sequence: TGCGCCAGCAGCCCGACTACTAGCTACCAAGAGACCCAGTACTTC. Translating it yields CASSPTTSYQETQYF.

DNA of the CDR3: TGTGCCAGCAGCTTGAGCGGGGCATCTAGCACAGATACGCAGTATTTT. Protein: CASSLSGASSTDTQYF. The chain is built from TRBV5-4 and TRBJ2-3; 7 nucleotides agree with TRBD2. Trimming removed 1 base from V and 0 bases from J; junction bases left unmatched: 5. Germline-derived CDR1 and CDR2 are SGHNT and YYREEE (reference sequence). The CDR3 has 16 residues.

This clone occurred once. V is TRBV6-1 and J is TRBJ1-6, with a possible D match to TRBD1 (6 bases). The CDR3 sequence is 14 residues long. In germline, CDR1 is MNHNS, CDR2 SASEGT. V dropped 5 bases and J dropped 7 bases, with 12 bases sitting between them. The CDR3 loop is CASSRGGENSPLHF. CDR3 coding DNA: TGTGCCAGCAGTCGCGGGGGCGAGAATTCACCCCTCCACTTT.

This chain joins TRBV11-2 and TRBJ1-1; TRBD1 aligns across 7 bases. The CDR3 has 13 residues. The germline V gene has CDR1 SGHAT and CDR2 FQNNGV. Trimming removed 5 bases from V and 8 bases from J; junction bases left unmatched: 8. The CDR3 region is CASSPRQGSEAFF. CDR3 coding DNA: TGTGCCAGCAGCCCCCGACAGGGTTCAGAAGCTTTCTTT.

This chain uses TRBV5-8 with TRBJ1-5, with TRBD1 matching over 8 bases. CDR1 and CDR2 from the germline V gene are SGHTS and YDEGEE. CDR3 length equals 15 residues. Trimming removed 2 bases from V and 3 bases from J; junction bases left unmatched: 4. CDR3 amino acids: CASSLGQGDNQPQHF. DNA for the CDR3: TGTGCCAGCAGCTTAGGACAGGGTGACAATCAGCCCCAGCATTTT.

This chain uses TRBV7-2 with TRBJ2-3; 8 nucleotides match TRBD2. The CDR3 loop spans 17 amino acids. CDR1 is SGHTA, CDR2 FQGNSA, per germline. Unmatched junction bases numbered 9, after V lost 2 bases and J lost 2 bases. The CDR3 sequence is CASSLLGGGPTTDTQYF. In DNA, the CDR3 is TGTGCCAGCAGCTTATTAGGCGGGGGGCCCACCACAGATACGCAGTATTTT. The complete variable domain, with remaining parts taken from reference TRBV7-2 and TRBJ2-3, reads GAGVSQSPSNKVTEKGKDVELRCDPISGHTALYWYRQSLGQGLEFLIYFQGNSAPDKSGLPSDRFSAERTGGSVSTLTIQRTQQEDSAVYLCASSLLGGGPTTDTQYFGPGTRLTVL.

The chain employs TRBV6-5 and TRBJ1-1; D remains unclear. Trimming left V 2 bases short and J 0 bases short, with 4 bases between. Germline CDR1 and CDR2: MNHEY and SVGAGI. The CDR3 spans 13 residues. This CDR3 reads CASSYRVNTEAFF. Written as DNA, the CDR3 is TGTGCCAGCAGTTACCGGGTGAACACTGAAGCTTTCTTT.

The chain combines TRBV11-3 with TRBJ2-3; possible D gene TRBD2, 7 bases. CDR1 is SGHNT, CDR2 YENEEA, per germline. The V end lost 3 bases, the J end lost 4 bases, and 14 bases lay between the germline ends. CDR3 length: 15 amino acids. This chain's CDR3 is CASSFGGPGADTQYF. CDR3 DNA: TGTGCCAGCAGCTTCGGGGGGCCGGGCGCAGATACGCAGTATTTT.

The V call is TRBV4-1, the J call TRBJ2-7; TRBD1 matches at 9 bases. The germline CDR1 and CDR2 sequences are MGHRA and YSYEKL. CDR3 size: 15 residues. V was pared by 1 base and J by 2 bases, with 3 bases of the junction left unmatched. The CDR3 DNA reads as TGCGCCAGCAGCCAAGGGACAGGGGCTACCTACGAGCAGTACTTC. This translates into CASSQGTGATYEQYF.

The CDR3 spells CASSQFLGTGFYTF. The DNA for the CDR3 is TGTGCCAGTAGTCAATTTCTCGGGACAGGTTTTTACACCTTC. J is TRBJ1-2 and V is TRBV19; 8 nucleotides line up with TRBD1. The length of the CDR3 is 14 residues. V was pared by 5 bases and J by 11 bases, with 13 bases of the junction left unmatched. Germline V gene data show CDR1 as LNHDA and CDR2 as SQIVND (reference sequence). Variable domain in full (rest from reference TRBV19 and TRBJ1-2): DGGITQSPKYLFRKEGQNVTLSCEQNLNHDAMYWYRQDPGQGLRLIYYSQIVNDFQKGDIAEGYSVSREKKESFPLTVTSAQKNPTAFYLCASSQFLGTGFYTFGSGTRLTVV.

This rearrangement joins TRBV7-2 to TRBJ1-6, with 7 positions matching TRBD1. This CDR3 region has 14 residues. Losses at the gene ends were 3 bases for V and 8 bases for J; bases not matched to a gene: 4. Germline-derived CDR1 and CDR2 are SGHTA and FQGNSA. The CDR3 bases are TGTGCCAGCAGCTTTCAGGGGGGAGATTCACCCCTCCACTTT. As protein: CASSFQGGDSPLHF.

The V call is TRBV11-3, the J call TRBJ2-1, with 8 bases lining up with TRBD2. Germline V CDR1 and CDR2: SGHNT, YENEEA. The V segment lost 1 base and the J segment 9 bases; nucleotides outside the gene matches: 8. The CDR3 runs 15 residues. Here the CDR3 DNA reads TGTGCCAGCAGCTTAGCCGTTTCCGGGGGGGGTGAGCAGTTCTTC. This translates into CASSLAVSGGGEQFF.

In DNA form, the CDR3 reads TGTGCCAGCAGCCAAGAATCAGGTTCCGAGCAGTACGTC. Protein: CASSQESGSEQYV. The genes are TRBV14 and TRBJ2-7; D uncertain. This CDR3 spans 13 amino acids. Germline lookup yields CDR1 SGHDN and CDR2 FVKESK. Trimming removed 0 bases at V and 6 bases at J, with 9 bases between.

The J gene is TRBJ2-1, the V gene TRBV10-1, with D hard to call. CDR1 and CDR2 (germline): WNHNN, SYGVQD (reference sequence). V shed 4 bases and J shed 7 bases, with 14 bases lying between them. CDR3 length: 14 amino acids. DNA for the CDR3: TGCGCCAGCAGTGTAGGCAGGTCAGGAAATGAGCAGTTCTTC. Translating it yields CASSVGRSGNEQFF.

The chain recombines TRBV28 with TRBJ2-7; 7 bases align to TRBD1. The trim removed 7 bases at V and 2 bases at J, leaving 11 bases unmatched. This CDR3 has 15 residues. Germline V lookup: CDR1 MDHEN, CDR2 SYDVKM. CDR3 DNA sequence: TGTGCCAGCAACAATCAGCCGGGACAGCCCTACGAGCAGTACGTC. This translates into CASNNQPGQPYEQYV.